This T cell receptor beta chain came from a study of T cells in Graves' hyperthyroidism and ophthalmopathy. Study overall: Sampling of peripheral blood happened at initial diagnosis, prior to any treatment.

TCR beta CDR3 regions were amplified from RNA. TCR CDR3 regions were first amplified by RT-PCR with HTBI primers. Each CDR3 protein is one row after TCRdb ran MiXCR on the multiplex PCR reads. The sample yields around 420,000 distinct CDR3 sequences, less than 20% seen once. Looked up from germline, CDR1 is SGHAT and CDR2 is FQNNGV. CDR3 length: 17 residues. Graves' hyperthyroidism showing no ophthalmopathy progression within 18 months was considered stable. Fresh peripheral blood, more than 9 ml, yielded the PBMCs. Concerning this clonotype: Sequence at one end of the junction differs from germline and may be a read error.

The source of this sequence is a woman aged 18-29 years with Graves' hyperthyroidism. This sequence joins TRBV11-2 and TRBJ1-3, with D unclear. Material: blood. The CDR3 spells CASNLGVRASSGNTIYF. The CDR3 bases are TGTGCCAGCAACTTAGGTGTTCGGGCAAGCTCTGGAAACACCATATATTTT.